Each of the 29 T cell receptor beta chains below was sequenced from the same sample in a study of spatial heterogeneity in lung cancer (dated by TCRdb to the late 2010s). In light of the paper, this sample's time point label describes: sample taken at primary tumor resection. Library preparation was by 5' RACE. Sequenced on a NextSeq 500. TCRdb itself trimmed the public reads at Q25 with fastp, ran MiXCR and retained productive beta chains. Every entry covers one CDR3 protein and lists the most common genes and DNA from its rows. Within this sample are roughly 48,000 distinct CDR3 sequences, with less than 6% of them counted one time only. Together, the top ten hold 11% of the sample. Here the sequenced sample was PBMCs, taken at surgery. All receptors come from a male donor with early-stage non-small cell lung cancer.

This clonotype has a count of ten or more. The V gene is TRBV7-9, the J gene TRBJ1-1; tentatively, D is TRBD1 (5 bases). Germline CDR1 and CDR2: SEHNR and FQNEAQ (reference sequence). The CDR3 consists of 14 residues. V lost 6 bases, J lost 1 base, and 12 bases lay in between. The CDR3 DNA reads as TGTGCCAGCAGTTTGTACCAGGGGAACACTGAAGCTTTCTTT. It translates to CASSLYQGNTEAFF.

This clonotype appeared many times. This rearrangement joins TRBV5-1 to TRBJ2-7, with D possibly being TRBD2 (5 bases). Looked up from germline, CDR1 is SGHRS and CDR2 is YFSETQ. Trimming cost V 6 bases and J 1 base, with 11 bases left between them. The CDR3 has 13 amino acids. The CDR3 nucleotides are TGCGCCAGCACCCCCCCGGGGTCCTACGAGCAGTACTTC. The encoded protein is CASTPPGSYEQYF.

Ten or more counts support this clonotype. The chain joins TRBV18 to TRBJ2-7; D perhaps matches TRBD2 (5 bases). Deletions cut 6 bases from V and 7 bases from J, with 10 bases between. The CDR3 contains 11 residues. Germline V CDR1 and CDR2: KGHSH, LQKENI. CDR3 sequence (DNA): TGTGCCAGCTCCCCGGGAAGGGAGCAGTACTTC. It encodes CASSPGREQYF.

This clonotype was detected ten times or more. The DNA for the CDR3 is TGCAGCGTTGACGGACAGGGGGCGGGAAATGAGCAGTTCTTC. Protein sequence: CSVDGQGAGNEQFF. The gene calls are TRBV29-1 and TRBJ2-1; 11 nucleotides agree with TRBD1. The CDR3 has 14 amino acids. The germline CDR1 and CDR2 sequences are SQVTM and ANQGSEA. V dropped 3 bases and J dropped 7; count of bases not matched to a gene: 5.

In its sample, this clonotype was seen many times. V usage is TRBV18 and J usage is TRBJ2-1; perhaps TRBD1 as D (6 bases). Between the trimmed V and J ends, which lost 3 bases and 7 bases, there was a span of 16 bases. CDR1 KGHSH and CDR2 LQKENI come from the germline V gene. The CDR3 is 15 residues long. The CDR3 DNA follows: TGTGCCAGCTCACCGCTAGGGGGTAGTTTGAATGAGCAGTTCTTC. It is translated as CASSPLGGSLNEQFF.

Many counts were recorded for this clonotype. This chain connects TRBV20-1 to TRBJ2-7; possibly TRBD1 for D (5 bases). Per the germline V gene, CDR1 is DFQATT and CDR2 is SNEGSKA (reference sequence). This CDR3 region has 14 residues. V lost 6 bases, J lost 3 bases, and 18 bases lay in between. DNA of the CDR3: TGCAGTGCCCCATACAGGCCTGGAGACTACGAGCAGTACTTC. Translated: CSAPYRPGDYEQYF.

This clonotype was found many times. The rearrangement links TRBV12-5 to TRBJ2-2; 13 positions agree with TRBD2. Germline V gene lookup returns CDR1 LGHNT and CDR2 FRNRAP. CDR3 length: 20 residues. J lost 2 bases, V lost 3 bases, and 12 bases had no gene match. DNA of the CDR3: TGTGCTAGTGGTTTTGCCTCCGGACTAGCGGGAGTTTTTAACACCGGGGAGCTGTTTTTT. Its translation: CASGFASGLAGVFNTGELFF.

In its sample, this clonotype is medium-sized. The chain uses TRBV20-1 and TRBJ1-1; D uncertain. The germline gives CDR1 DFQATT, CDR2 SNEGSKA (reference sequence). This CDR3 has 13 amino acids. V lost 1 base, J lost 2 bases, and 8 bases lay in between. This CDR3 reads CSARADTNTEAFF. In DNA, the CDR3 is TGCAGTGCTAGAGCGGATACAAACACTGAAGCTTTCTTT.

This clonotype was recorded many times. This rearrangement joins TRBV7-2 to TRBJ1-2, with TRBD1 identical over 7 bases. Germline V gene data show CDR1 as SGHTA and CDR2 as FQGNSA. The CDR3 runs 13 residues. With 1 base clipped from V and 6 bases from J, the junction kept 2 bases outside the gene matches. The CDR3 loop reads CASSLGGGNGYTF. The CDR3 DNA is TGTGCCAGCAGCTTAGGAGGGGGCAATGGCTACACCTTC.

The sample holds many counts of this clonotype. This chain links TRBV29-1 with TRBJ1-1; 9 nucleotides align to TRBD1. Losses at the gene ends were 4 bases for V and 1 base for J; bases not matched to a gene: 1. The CDR3 is made up of 13 amino acids. The germline V gene encodes CDR1 SQVTM and CDR2 ANQGSEA. The CDR3 sequence is CSVAGQGNTEAFF. CDR3 DNA sequence: TGCAGCGTTGCGGGACAGGGGAACACTGAAGCTTTCTTT.

This clonotype appeared many times. This chain links TRBV7-2 with TRBJ2-1; a weak D match, TRBD2 (5 bases). V lost 4 bases, J lost 6 bases, and 13 bases lay in between. From germline, CDR1 is SGHTA and CDR2 FQGNSA. This CDR3 is built from 14 residues. CDR3 coding DNA: TGTGCCAGCAGCTCCCAAAGCGGCTTCAATGAGCAGTTCTTC. Translating gives CASSSQSGFNEQFF.

In this sample, this clonotype turned up many times. The V and J genes are TRBV5-4 and TRBJ2-1; 7 positions agree with TRBD1. CDR1 SGHNT and CDR2 YYREEE come from the germline V gene (reference sequence). This CDR3 is 15 amino acids long. V lost 0 bases and J lost 7; bases outside the gene matches: 7. The CDR3 nucleotides read TGTGCCAGCAGCTTGGTAGGGACAGCATTAAATGAGCAGTTCTTC. Its protein is CASSLVGTALNEQFF. Variable domain in full (rest from reference TRBV5-4 and TRBJ2-1): ETGVTQSPTHLIKTRGQQVTLRCSSQSGHNTVSWYQQALGQGPQFIFQYYREEENGRGNFPPRFSGLQFPNYSSELNVNALELDDSALYLCASSLVGTALNEQFFGPGTRLTVL.

This clonotype showed up many times. J is TRBJ2-3 and V is TRBV19, with 9 nucleotides matching TRBD1. V trimming: 2 bases; J trimming: 0 bases; junction bases outside the gene matches: 6. This CDR3 contains 17 residues. Germline V gives CDR1 LNHDA, CDR2 SQIVND (reference sequence). DNA of the CDR3: TGTGCCAGTAGTATAAGGGGACAGGGACGTAGCACAGATACGCAGTATTTT. This encodes CASSIRGQGRSTDTQYF.

This clonotype has a count of ten or more. The chain employs TRBV29-1 and TRBJ2-1; no clear D. Germline V gives CDR1 SQVTM, CDR2 ANQGSEA. CDR3 length: 12 amino acids. The ends were cut back, 2 bases at V and 5 bases at J, with 7 bases in the middle. The CDR3 sequence: CSVEPQDNEQFF. DNA of the CDR3: TGCAGCGTTGAACCCCAGGACAATGAGCAGTTCTTC.

This clonotype was detected ten times or more. The chain employs TRBV12-3 or TRBV12-4 and TRBJ2-7; no clear D. V shed 2 bases and J shed 2 bases, with 7 bases lying between them. This CDR3 has 13 amino acids. The CDR3 DNA reads as TGTGCCAGCAGTTTACTCGGCCCCTACGAGCAGTACTTC. Its protein product is CASSLLGPYEQYF.

This clonotype showed up many times. The gene calls are TRBV5-1 and TRBJ2-3; 13 bases align to TRBD2. This CDR3 contains 17 residues. Trimming removed 4 bases from V and 4 bases from J; junction bases left unmatched: 9. From germline, CDR1 is SGHRS and CDR2 YFSETQ. The CDR3 DNA sequence: TGCGCCAGCAGCCCCGGACTAGCGGGGGATCTATCAGATACGCAGTATTTT. Encoded protein: CASSPGLAGDLSDTQYF. Complete variable domain (other parts from reference TRBV5-1 and TRBJ2-3): KAGVTQTPRYLIKTRGQQVTLSCSPISGHRSVSWYQQTPGQGLQFLFEYFSETQRNKGNFPGRFSGRQFSNSRSEMNVSTLELGDSALYLCASSPGLAGDLSDTQYFGPGTRLTVL.

This clonotype showed up many times. This chain's CDR3 is CSARKASPYNEQFF. The CDR3 bases are TGCAGTGCTAGGAAGGCTAGCCCCTACAATGAGCAGTTCTTC. J is TRBJ2-1 and V is TRBV20-1; a possible D gene is TRBD2 (5 bases). Germline loops: CDR1 DFQATT, CDR2 SNEGSKA (reference sequence). V lost 3 bases to trimming and J lost 2 bases, with 11 bases between them. The CDR3 is 14 residues long.

This clonotype was counted between two and nine times. The CDR3 DNA follows: TGTGCCAGTAGCGACCGGACTAGCGGGAGGAACCCCTACGAGCAGTACTTC. Its translation: CASSDRTSGRNPYEQYF. The rearrangement joins TRBV19 to TRBJ2-7; 14 positions agree with TRBD2. CDR3 length: 17 residues. The germline V gene has CDR1 LNHDA and CDR2 SQIVND (reference sequence). The V gene end was trimmed by 6 bases and the J gene end by 2 bases; junction bases not matched to a gene: 9.

V and J are TRBV20-1 and TRBJ1-4; unclear D gene. V was cut by 0 bases and J by 7 bases, with 6 bases left in between. The CDR3 length is 12 residues. Germline CDR1 is DFQATT and CDR2 is SNEGSKA (reference sequence). This chain's CDR3 is CSARERFEKLFF. CDR3 bases: TGCAGTGCTAGAGAGCGCTTTGAAAAACTGTTTTTT.

At least ten counts were recorded for this clonotype. The chain links TRBV6-6 to TRBJ1-5; D gene uncertain. The CDR3 consists of 14 residues. CDR1 and CDR2 (germline): MNHNY, SVGAGI (reference sequence). The V and J ends lost 5 bases and 0 bases respectively, with 8 bases between them. CDR3: CASSTQNSNQPQHF. In nucleotides, the CDR3 is TGTGCCAGCAGTACACAGAATAGCAATCAGCCCCAGCATTTT.

The chain recombines TRBV6-2 or TRBV6-3 with TRBJ2-7; D gene unclear. Germline CDR1 reads MNHEY; CDR2 reads SVGEGT. V was trimmed by 2 bases and J by 0 bases, leaving 11 bases between them. CDR3 length: 15 amino acids. CDR3 region: CASSYGPRTSYEQYF. CDR3 in DNA: TGTGCCAGCAGTTACGGCCCGCGTACCTCCTACGAGCAGTACTTC.

This clonotype appeared a few times. The V and J genes are TRBV7-9 and TRBJ1-1; D ambiguous. The CDR3 totals 15 residues. In germline, CDR1 is SEHNR, CDR2 FQNEAQ (reference sequence). The V gene lost 1 base and the J gene lost 3 bases, with 12 bases spanning the gap. CDR3 nucleotide sequence: TGTGCCAGCAGCTTAGAAGGCACTTCCTACACTGAAGCTTTCTTT. It translates to CASSLEGTSYTEAFF.

This clonotype has a handful of counts. V gene TRBV30 combines with J gene TRBJ2-3; the D gene is possibly TRBD2 (5 bases). From germline, CDR1 is GTSNPN and CDR2 SVGIG (reference sequence). The V gene lost 0 bases and the J gene lost 2 bases, with 9 bases spanning the gap. This CDR3 spans 14 amino acids. DNA of the CDR3: TGTGCCTGGAGTGTTTACGGGAACACAGATACGCAGTATTTT. It specifies CAWSVYGNTDTQYF. Full variable domain (missing parts from reference TRBV30 and TRBJ2-3): SQTIHQWPATLVQPVGSPLSLECTVEGTSNPNLYWYRQAAGRGLQLLFYSVGIGQISSEVPQNLSASRPQDRQFILSSKKLLLSDSGFYLCAWSVYGNTDTQYFGPGTRLTVL.

This clonotype was seen many times. The gene calls are TRBV19 and TRBJ2-1, with a weak D call TRBD1 (5 bases). The CDR3 is 13 amino acids. The germline V gene encodes CDR1 LNHDA and CDR2 SQIVND (reference sequence). V was clipped by 4 bases and J by 6 bases, with 10 bases between them. The CDR3 sequence is CASSTIRGNEQFF. DNA of the CDR3: TGTGCCAGTAGTACCATTAGGGGCAATGAGCAGTTCTTC.

This clonotype occurred many times. The chain couples TRBV7-2 to TRBJ2-1, with D perhaps matching TRBD2 (6 bases). Germline V CDR1 and CDR2: SGHTA, FQGNSA. The CDR3 extends over 16 amino acids. V lost 3 bases to trimming and J lost 8 bases, with 20 bases between them. CDR3 in DNA: TGTGCCAGCAGCTTGGCGGGACTCGGGGTATCCGATGAGCAGTTCTTC. It is translated as CASSLAGLGVSDEQFF.

This clonotype came up many times. This chain links TRBV20-1 with TRBJ2-7; D possibly corresponds to TRBD2 (6 bases). Germline V gene data show CDR1 as DFQATT and CDR2 as SNEGSKA (reference sequence). Trimming removed 0 bases from V and 3 bases from J, with 15 bases in between. The CDR3 is 15 residues long. The CDR3 DNA sequence: TGCAGTGCTAGAGATCTCCCGGGAGTATACTACGAGCAGTACTTC. It translates to CSARDLPGVYYEQYF.

This clonotype was seen only a few times. This chain connects TRBV27 to TRBJ2-2; D remains ambiguous. Trimming removed 0 bases from V and 6 bases from J, with 14 bases in between. The CDR3 loop spans 16 amino acids. Per the germline V gene, CDR1 is MNHEY and CDR2 is SMNVEV (reference sequence). In nucleotides, the CDR3 is TGTGCCAGCAGTTTATCTGCTTTTTCCTTCTCCGGGGAGCTGTTTTTT. It translates to CASSLSAFSFSGELFF.

This clonotype was observed many times. The J gene is TRBJ2-2, the V gene TRBV29-1; 8 bases align to TRBD2. Germline CDR1 and CDR2: SQVTM and ANQGSEA. V gave up 6 bases and J gave up 6 bases; unmatched junction bases: 12. The CDR3 spans 15 residues. CDR3 amino acids: CSVKPVAGKAGELFF. In DNA form, the CDR3 reads TGCAGCGTCAAGCCGGTAGCGGGAAAGGCCGGGGAGCTGTTTTTT.

This clonotype was detected many times. This chain joins TRBV5-4 and TRBJ2-3, with 7 nucleotides matching TRBD2. The CDR3 is 16 amino acids. Germline loops: CDR1 SGHNT, CDR2 YYREEE (reference sequence). The junction had 12 bases not matched to a gene; V was cut back by 4 bases and J by 4 bases. CDR3 region: CASSRTVGEGSDTQYF. Written as DNA, the CDR3 is TGTGCCAGCAGCCGGACGGTGGGGGAGGGATCAGATACGCAGTATTTT.